The 19 T cell receptor beta chains below all came from one sample that was sequenced in a study of blood T cell repertoires in COVID-19. Only in-frame clones appear in the TCRdb table, and some are missing; sequencing was by immunoSEQ multiplex PCR. The table shows about 140,000 clones, with about 90% occurring only once. The sequenced sample consisted of peripheral blood. These receptors all come from a woman between 50 and 59 years old with acute or convalescent COVID-19.

The chain couples TRBV9 to TRBJ2-7, with TRBD1 matching 9 bases. J was trimmed by 3 bases and V by 2 bases; bases with no gene match: 6. CDR1 SGDLS and CDR2 YYNGEE come from the germline V gene. This CDR3 is built from 15 residues. CDR3 sequence: CASSVTQGQGYEQYF. DNA of the CDR3: TGTGCCAGCAGCGTGACCCAGGGACAGGGCTACGAGCAGTACTTC.

V and J are TRBV4-2 and TRBJ1-5; a weak D match, TRBD1 (6 bases). Germline V gene lookup returns CDR1 LGHNA and CDR2 YNFKEQ. The V end lost 4 bases, the J end lost 6 bases, and 16 bases lay between the germline ends. The CDR3 length is 15 residues. CDR3 coding DNA: TGTGCCAGCAGCCGATGGCAGGGGCAGGTTCAGCCCCAGCATTTT. Residues: CASSRWQGQVQPQHF.

The chain has TRBV7-3 and TRBJ1-1, with D tentatively TRBD1 (5 bases). The germline V gene has CDR1 SGHTA and CDR2 FQGTGA. The CDR3 runs 13 residues. V was trimmed by 0 bases and J by 5 bases, leaving 7 bases between them. CDR3 bases: TGTGCCAGCAGCTTAACGCGACAGACTGAAGCTTTCTTT. Its protein product is CASSLTRQTEAFF. The complete variable domain, with remaining parts taken from reference TRBV7-3 and TRBJ1-1, reads GAGVSQTPSNKVTEKGKYVELRCDPISGHTALYWYRQSLGQGPEFLIYFQGTGAADDSGLPNDRFFAVRPEGSVSTLKIQRTERGDSAVYLCASSLTRQTEAFFGQGTRLTVV.

The rearrangement uses TRBV19 and TRBJ1-1; TRBD1 might be the D (6 bases). This CDR3 has 14 amino acids. Germline V CDR1 and CDR2: LNHDA, SQIVND (reference sequence). Trimming took off 5 bases at V and 11 bases at J, with 21 bases between the two ends. The CDR3 spells CASSHRGHGLKAFF. DNA for the CDR3: TGTGCCAGTAGTCACCGGGGACATGGGCTGAAGGCTTTCTTT.

The chain joins TRBV14 to TRBJ2-1, with 7 bases that match TRBD2. The CDR3 is 15 residues long. Germline trimming cut 5 bases from V and 9 bases from J; bases unmatched to any gene: 13. Germline lookup yields CDR1 SGHDN and CDR2 FVKESK. The DNA of the CDR3 is TGTGCCAGCAGCTCTAGCGGCCTTCGGGTTGTTGAGCAGTTCTTC. This encodes CASSSSGLRVVEQFF. Based on the CDR3 plus reference TRBV14 and TRBJ2-1, the full variable domain is EAGVTQFPSHSVIEKGQTVTLRCDPISGHDNLYWYRRVMGKEIKFLLHFVKESKQDESGMPNNRFLAERTGGTYSTLKVQPAELEDSGVYFCASSSSGLRVVEQFFGPGTRLTVL.

The genes are TRBV7-9 and TRBJ1-4; TRBD1 aligns across 9 bases. This CDR3 has 16 amino acids. Losses at the gene ends were 0 bases for V and 10 bases for J; bases not matched to a gene: 9. Germline CDR1 and CDR2: SEHNR and FQNEAQ (reference sequence). The CDR3 spells CASSLAPTGGSGKLFF. CDR3 in DNA: TGTGCCAGCAGCTTAGCACCAACAGGGGGCAGTGGAAAACTGTTTTTT.

The chain couples TRBV6-6 to TRBJ1-2; tentative D call: TRBD1 (6 bases). This CDR3 contains 15 residues. The V end lost 5 bases, the J end lost 0 bases, and 13 bases lay between the germline ends. Germline values: CDR1 MNHNY, CDR2 SVGAGI (reference sequence). The CDR3 DNA is TGTGCCAGCAGTCCGACAGGACCATCTAACTATGGCTACACCTTC. Amino acids: CASSPTGPSNYGYTF.

The chain couples TRBV2 to TRBJ2-7; D may be TRBD2 (6 bases). V shed 6 bases and J shed 5 bases, with 17 bases lying between them. CDR3 length equals 14 residues. Per germline, CDR1 SNHLY and CDR2 FYNNEI. The CDR3 is CASRNGGGSNEQYF. CDR3 bases: TGTGCCAGCAGGAACGGGGGAGGCTCTAACGAGCAGTACTTC.

V gene TRBV27 combines with J gene TRBJ1-6, with 7 positions matching TRBD1. The germline CDR1 and CDR2 sequences are MNHEY and SMNVEV (reference sequence). The CDR3 runs to 17 residues. The V and J ends lost 0 bases and 1 base, in that order; junction bases with no gene match: 3. In DNA, the CDR3 is TGTGCCAGCAGTTTATCGACAGGGAGTTCCTATAATTCACCCCTCCACTTT. As protein: CASSLSTGSSYNSPLHF.

The chain employs TRBV10-3 and TRBJ2-7, with 8 nucleotides matching TRBD1. Germline loops: CDR1 ENHRY, CDR2 SYGVKD. Trimming cost V 6 bases and J 1 base; bases outside gene matches: 5. The CDR3 has 14 amino acids. The CDR3 sequence is CAIRLQGESYEQYF. The CDR3 nucleotides are TGTGCCATCAGATTACAGGGGGAATCCTACGAGCAGTACTTC.

The gene calls are TRBV6-4 and TRBJ2-1; no reliable D call. Trimming took 0 bases from V and 10 from J, leaving 10 bases between them. Per germline, CDR1 MRHNA and CDR2 SNTAGT. The CDR3 length is 13 residues. The CDR3 loop is CASSDSRGSEQFF. The CDR3 DNA reads as TGTGCCAGCAGTGACTCGAGAGGATCGGAGCAGTTCTTC.

This clone came up once. The rearrangement uses TRBV6-5 and TRBJ1-5; no firm D call. With 6 bases removed from V and 6 bases from J, the gap between germline ends came to 12 bases. The CDR3 sequence is 13 residues long. From germline, CDR1 is MNHEY and CDR2 SVGAGI. CDR3 protein: CASRGGWIQPQHF. The CDR3 nucleotides are TGTGCCAGCAGAGGAGGGTGGATTCAGCCCCAGCATTTT.

This chain connects TRBV28 to TRBJ1-5; TRBD1 matches at 9 bases. The CDR3 has 17 residues. V shed 6 bases, J shed 4 bases, and the junction held 13 bases outside the gene matches. Germline CDR1 reads MDHEN; CDR2 reads SYDVKM. Here the CDR3 DNA reads TGTGCCAGCAGGAAACAGGGGGCTAAGAATTGGAATCAGCCCCAGCATTTT. Its protein product is CASRKQGAKNWNQPQHF.

This chain connects TRBV28 to TRBJ1-1; possibly TRBD1 for D (6 bases). The length of the CDR3 is 15 residues. The V end lost 1 base, the J end lost 11 bases, and 20 bases lay between the germline ends. In germline, CDR1 is MDHEN, CDR2 SYDVKM. The DNA of the CDR3 is TGTGCCAGCAGTTTATTTGCAGCGGCCAGGGGTGATGCTTTCTTT. It is translated as CASSLFAAARGDAFF.

This clone was observed a single time. This chain connects TRBV3-1 (or the pseudogene TRBV3-2) to TRBJ2-7; no reliable D call. V lost 3 bases and J lost 8, with 17 bases in between. Germline values: CDR1 LGHDT, CDR2 YNNKEL (reference sequence). This CDR3 is 14 amino acids long. The CDR3 DNA sequence: TGTGCCAGCAGCCATTATTCACAGCATAATCAGCAGTACTTC. It is translated as CASSHYSQHNQQYF.

The chain couples TRBV2 to TRBJ2-5, with 13 positions matching TRBD2. V trimming: 8 bases; J trimming: 2 bases; junction bases outside the gene matches: 5. CDR3 length equals 15 residues. CDR1 SNHLY and CDR2 FYNNEI come from the germline V gene. CDR3 nucleotide sequence: TGTGCCAGCCGCTGGACTAGCGGGAGACAAGAGACCCAGTACTTC. This encodes CASRWTSGRQETQYF.

The J gene is TRBJ1-1, the V gene TRBV20-1; D not resolved. Trimming left V 3 bases short and J 3 bases short, with 8 bases between. Per germline, CDR1 DFQATT and CDR2 SNEGSKA (reference sequence). The CDR3 extends over 12 amino acids. Here the CDR3 DNA reads TGCAGTGCTAGTCGACTCGACACTGAAGCTTTCTTT. Translating it yields CSASRLDTEAFF.

The chain uses TRBV7-9 and TRBJ2-2, with 7 bases that match TRBD1. V gave up 2 bases and J gave up 2 bases; unmatched junction bases: 5. CDR1 is SEHNR and CDR2 is FQNEAQ in the germline V gene (reference sequence). The CDR3 sequence is 16 residues long. The CDR3 reads CASSLRDRQNTGELFF. DNA of the CDR3: TGTGCCAGCAGCTTACGGGACAGACAAAACACCGGGGAGCTGTTTTTT.

This clone turned up a few times. This chain links TRBV29-1 with TRBJ1-1, with D hard to call. Germline CDR1 reads SQVTM; CDR2 reads ANQGSEA. Deletions cut 5 bases from V and 11 bases from J, with 15 bases between. The CDR3 is 11 residues long. The CDR3 DNA is TGCAGCGTTACCGATGGTCGGGAGGCTTTCTTT. Its protein product is CSVTDGREAFF.